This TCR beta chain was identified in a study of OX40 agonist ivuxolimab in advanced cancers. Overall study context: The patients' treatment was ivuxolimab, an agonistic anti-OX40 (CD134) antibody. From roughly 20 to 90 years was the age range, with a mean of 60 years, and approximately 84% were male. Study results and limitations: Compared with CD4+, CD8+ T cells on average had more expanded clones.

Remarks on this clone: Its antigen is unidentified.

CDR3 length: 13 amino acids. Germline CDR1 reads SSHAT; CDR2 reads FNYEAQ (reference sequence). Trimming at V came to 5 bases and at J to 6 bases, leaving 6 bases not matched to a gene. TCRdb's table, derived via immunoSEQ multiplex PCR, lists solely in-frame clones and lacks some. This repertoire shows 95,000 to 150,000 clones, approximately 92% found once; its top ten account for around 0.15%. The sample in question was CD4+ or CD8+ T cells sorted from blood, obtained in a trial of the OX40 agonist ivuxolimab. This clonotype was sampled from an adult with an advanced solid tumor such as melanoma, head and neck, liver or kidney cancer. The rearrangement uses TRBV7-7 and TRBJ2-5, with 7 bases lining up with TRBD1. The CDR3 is CASSPQGLKTQYF. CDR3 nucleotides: TGTGCCAGCAGCCCACAGGGGTTGAAGACCCAGTACTTC.